This T cell receptor beta chain is drawn from a study of cytomegalovirus exposure and HLA in healthy donors. There are 13 residues in the CDR3. The germline V gene has CDR1 LGHNT and CDR2 FRNRAP. Trimming stripped 6 bases from V and 0 bases from J, with 7 bases between. Amplification used 60 Vbeta primers and 13 Jbeta primers. Method: immunoSEQ multiplex PCR; TCRdb's copy keeps in-frame clones and lacks some. The repertoire holds more than 95,000 clones, with around 78% as singletons. Material for sequencing was PBMCs. This clonotype was obtained from a man aged 35 to 55 in good health and CMV-seronegative. This chain joins TRBV12-5 and TRBJ2-3; no firm D call. In nucleotides, the CDR3 is TGTGCTAGTGGGGGCTATAGCACAGATACGCAGTATTTT. Translating it yields CASGGYSTDTQYF.